These 23 T cell receptor beta chains share one sample of origin, sequenced in a study of OX40 agonist ivuxolimab in advanced cancers. Profiling relied on immunoSEQ multiplex PCR, and the TCRdb table lists in-frame clones only, not all of them. Of about 100,000 clones listed, approximately 90% are singletons. The specimen was CD4+ or CD8+ T cells sorted from blood, collected in a trial of the OX40 agonist ivuxolimab. The origin of the receptors is an adult with an advanced solid tumor such as melanoma, head and neck, liver or kidney cancer.

For the CDR3, the DNA is TGTGCCAGCAGCGTGACAGGGGAGGGGGGTGAGCAGTTCTTC. Protein sequence: CASSVTGEGGEQFF. This rearrangement joins TRBV9 to TRBJ2-1; a possible D gene is TRBD1 (8 bases). This CDR3 is 14 amino acids long. Between the trimmed V and J ends, which lost 2 bases and 9 bases, there was a span of 15 bases. Germline CDR1 SGDLS, CDR2 YYNGEE.

The CDR3 coding sequence is TGTGCCAGCAGCCAACTTAGCGGGAGATCCCGCGTCGACTACAATGAGCAGTTCTTC. It translates to CASSQLSGRSRVDYNEQFF. The chain links TRBV14 to TRBJ2-1; TRBD2 matches 9 bases. V lost 2 bases, J lost 3 bases, and 14 bases stayed unmatched. CDR3 size: 19 residues. Germline-derived CDR1 and CDR2 are SGHDN and FVKESK. Full variable domain (missing parts from reference TRBV14 and TRBJ2-1): EAGVTQFPSHSVIEKGQTVTLRCDPISGHDNLYWYRRVMGKEIKFLLHFVKESKQDESGMPNNRFLAERTGGTYSTLKVQPAELEDSGVYFCASSQLSGRSRVDYNEQFFGPGTRLTVL.

CDR3 DNA: TGTGCCAGCAGTACCCCCGGGACAGGGGGCACTGAAGCTTTCTTT. Its protein product is CASSTPGTGGTEAFF. The chain uses TRBV6-5 and TRBJ1-1; 11 bases are a match to TRBD1. The germline gives CDR1 MNHEY, CDR2 SVGAGI. The CDR3 runs 15 residues. The ends lost 5 bases at V and 4 bases at J; junction bases unmatched: 6.

This clone showed up just a few times. The chain combines TRBV28 with TRBJ2-7; the D is unclear. V dropped 3 bases and J dropped 6 bases, with 9 bases sitting between them. CDR1 is MDHEN, CDR2 SYDVKM, per germline. This CDR3 is 12 amino acids long. The CDR3 nucleotides are TGTGCCAGCAGTTTGGCCTTGGGCGAGCAGTACTTC. It codes for CASSLALGEQYF.

Only one count was recorded for this clone. The rearrangement joins TRBV14 to TRBJ2-7; maybe TRBD2 (5 bases). V was clipped by 4 bases and J by 3 bases, with 13 bases between them. CDR3 length equals 14 residues. From germline, CDR1 is SGHDN and CDR2 FVKESK. The CDR3 here is CASSPRGMSYEQYF. DNA for the CDR3: TGTGCCAGCAGCCCAAGAGGGATGAGCTACGAGCAGTACTTC.

This sequence joins TRBV25-1 and TRBJ2-3; no reliable D call. The CDR3 totals 13 residues. Trimming stripped 3 bases from V and 3 bases from J, with 7 bases between. Per the germline V gene, CDR1 is MGHDK and CDR2 is SYGVNS. CDR3 DNA sequence: TGTGCCAGCAGTGATGGTAGTACAGATACGCAGTATTTT. This gives the protein CASSDGSTDTQYF.

V gene TRBV5-4 combines with J gene TRBJ2-3, with 8 bases matching TRBD2. Germline V lookup: CDR1 SGHNT, CDR2 YYREEE (reference sequence). The V segment lost 5 bases and the J segment 4 bases; nucleotides outside the gene matches: 9. The CDR3 consists of 15 residues. CDR3: CASRTSGSSSDTQYF. The CDR3 nucleotides read TGTGCCAGCAGAACCAGCGGGAGTTCGTCAGATACGCAGTATTTT.

This chain links TRBV4-1 with TRBJ1-1; 8 bases agree with TRBD1. Germline CDR1 and CDR2: MGHRA and YSYEKL. CDR3 size: 15 residues. Germline trimming cut 3 bases from V and 6 bases from J; bases unmatched to any gene: 9. This CDR3 reads CASSQSTGVGAEAFF. The DNA of the CDR3 is TGCGCCAGCAGCCAGTCGACAGGGGTCGGGGCTGAAGCTTTCTTT.

The rearrangement joins TRBV14 to TRBJ2-2, with unresolved D. The ends were cut back, 1 base at V and 5 bases at J, with 8 bases in the middle. The CDR3 consists of 14 residues. Germline V gene lookup returns CDR1 SGHDN and CDR2 FVKESK. This CDR3 reads CASSQVAITGELFF. The DNA of the CDR3 is TGTGCCAGCAGCCAAGTCGCTATTACCGGGGAGCTGTTTTTT.

The gene calls are TRBV5-6 and TRBJ2-7; 7 bases are a match to TRBD2. This CDR3 spans 15 amino acids. Germline V gene sequence: CDR1 SGHDT, CDR2 YYEEEE. The V segment lost 3 bases and the J segment 0 bases; nucleotides outside the gene matches: 6. Written as DNA, the CDR3 is TGTGCCAGCAGCTACGGACTAGACAGCTCCTACGAGCAGTACTTC. This gives the protein CASSYGLDSSYEQYF.

The chain is built from TRBV10-3 and TRBJ2-1; D possibly uses TRBD1 or TRBD2 (5 bases each). Germline CDR1 ENHRY, CDR2 SYGVKD. V was pared by 10 bases and J by 0 bases, with 19 bases between. The CDR3 loop spans 16 amino acids. This chain's CDR3 is CATGPGYGGSYNEQFF. The CDR3 coding sequence is TGTGCCACAGGCCCAGGGTATGGAGGCTCCTACAATGAGCAGTTCTTC.

The chain is built from TRBV7-9 and TRBJ2-4; D gene uncertain. CDR3 length: 13 residues. The V end lost 2 bases, the J end lost 1 base, and 3 bases lay between the germline ends. From germline, CDR1 is SEHNR and CDR2 FQNEAQ (reference sequence). CDR3 residues: CASSLFAKNIQYF. CDR3 DNA sequence: TGTGCCAGCAGCTTATTTGCCAAAAACATTCAGTACTTC.

This clone was counted once. The chain couples TRBV27 to TRBJ1-6, with D uncertain. The CDR3 extends over 13 amino acids. In germline, CDR1 is MNHEY, CDR2 SMNVEV (reference sequence). The ends were cut back, 6 bases at V and 6 bases at J, with 9 bases in the middle. CDR3 in amino acids: CASSRTFNSPLHF. In DNA, the CDR3 is TGTGCCAGCAGCCGGACGTTTAATTCACCCCTCCACTTT.

V and J are TRBV4-3 and TRBJ2-1, with 11 bases aligning to TRBD1. Germline CDR1 is LGHNA and CDR2 is YSLEER. V was pared by 2 bases and J by 6 bases, with 3 bases of the junction left unmatched. This CDR3 is built from 15 residues. The CDR3 sequence: CASSQSGTGGNEQFF. As DNA, the CDR3 is TGCGCCAGCAGCCAATCCGGGACAGGGGGCAATGAGCAGTTCTTC.

On this clone: Relative to the germline gene, one junction end is altered; a read error may explain this. The J gene is TRBJ1-5, the V gene TRBV18; possibly TRBD1 for D (5 bases). The CDR3 has 14 residues. Germline V gene sequence: CDR1 KGHSH, CDR2 LQKENI. The CDR3 nucleotides read TGTGCCAGCTCCCCACGCAGGGAAGATCAGCCCCAGCATTTT. Its protein product is CASSPRREDQPQHF. The whole variable domain, remainder taken from reference TRBV18 and TRBJ1-5, is NAGVMQNPRHLVRRRGQEARLRCSPMKGHSHVYWYRQLPEEGLKFMVYLQKENIIDESGMPKERFSAEFPKEGPSILRIQQVVRGDSAAYFCASSPRREDQPQHFGDGTRLSIL.

This clone showed up just once. This chain links TRBV11-3 with TRBJ2-6; D uncertain. CDR1 is SGHNT, CDR2 YENEEA, per germline. The germline V and J ends were trimmed by 4 bases and 0 bases, with 7 bases remaining between them. There are 15 residues in the CDR3. For the CDR3, the DNA is TGTGCCAGCAGCTCACCCTACTCTGGGGCCAACGTCCTGACTTTC. The encoded protein is CASSSPYSGANVLTF. Looking up the rest from reference TRBV11-3 and TRBJ2-6 gives the full variable domain: EAGVVQSPRYKIIEKKQPVAFWCNPISGHNTLYWYLQNLGQGPELLIRYENEEAVDDSQLPKDRFSAERLKGVDSTLKIQPAELGDSAVYLCASSSPYSGANVLTFGAGSRLTVL.

This chain links TRBV12-5 with TRBJ2-3, with 8 bases lining up with TRBD2. The CDR3 is made up of 18 amino acids. Per the germline V gene, CDR1 is LGHNT and CDR2 is FRNRAP. J was trimmed by 4 bases and V by 0 bases; bases with no gene match: 12. The CDR3: CASGLVPREREKADTQYF. In DNA, the CDR3 is TGTGCTAGTGGTTTGGTTCCCCGTGAGCGGGAGAAGGCAGATACGCAGTATTTT.

V usage is TRBV19 and J usage is TRBJ2-3, with no clear D. Germline-derived CDR1 and CDR2 are LNHDA and SQIVND (reference sequence). Trimming removed 3 bases at V and 2 bases at J, with 9 bases between. The CDR3 length is 14 residues. The CDR3 reads CASSISKSTDTQYF. DNA for the CDR3: TGTGCCAGTAGTATCTCCAAATCCACAGATACGCAGTATTTT.

This chain links TRBV7-9 with TRBJ2-6; possible D gene TRBD2, 5 bases. Trimming took 2 bases from V and 0 from J, leaving 14 bases between them. CDR3 size: 18 residues. Looked up from germline, CDR1 is SEHNR and CDR2 is FQNEAQ (reference sequence). The CDR3: CASSLYGGLISGANVLTF. DNA of the CDR3: TGTGCCAGCAGCTTATACGGTGGACTTATCTCTGGGGCCAACGTCCTGACTTTC.

The chain employs TRBV10-3 and TRBJ2-1, with unresolved D. Germline assignment: CDR1 ENHRY and CDR2 SYGVKD. This CDR3 spans 13 amino acids. V gave up 2 bases and J gave up 5 bases, with 7 bases separating them. The CDR3 DNA follows: TGTGCCATCAGTGAGGGCTGGGACAATGAGCAGTTCTTC. This encodes CAISEGWDNEQFF.

V is TRBV5-1 and J is TRBJ2-3, with 15 bases aligning to TRBD2. V was clipped by 3 bases and J by 2 bases; unmatched bases: 10. CDR3 length equals 19 residues. Germline V gene sequence: CDR1 SGHRS, CDR2 YFSETQ. CDR3 sequence: CASSYGLAGGPPDTDTQYF. As DNA, the CDR3 is TGCGCCAGCAGCTATGGACTAGCGGGAGGGCCCCCCGACACAGATACGCAGTATTTT.

The chain recombines TRBV11-2 with TRBJ1-1; TRBD1 is a possible D gene (6 bases). Between the trimmed V and J ends, which lost 5 bases and 4 bases, there was a span of 14 bases. There are 14 residues in the CDR3. CDR1 and CDR2 (germline): SGHAT, FQNNGV. CDR3 amino acids: CASSPQGGGTEAFF. CDR3 DNA sequence: TGTGCCAGCAGCCCCCAGGGAGGGGGCACTGAAGCTTTCTTT.

This CDR3 reads CAISESLSAKNIQYF. The DNA for the CDR3 is TGTGCCATCAGTGAGTCGTTGTCGGCCAAAAACATTCAGTACTTC. J is TRBJ2-4 and V is TRBV10-3; D gene uncertain. Germline V gives CDR1 ENHRY, CDR2 SYGVKD. The CDR3 length is 15 residues. V lost 0 bases and J 1 base, leaving 7 bases between the germline ends.